The clone carrying this T cell receptor beta chain came up a few times. The antigen is undetermined. A much larger clone is a single base away; this may be a read error. These data are taken from a study of metastatic and nonmetastatic thyroid tumors. For the study at large: The authors compared repertoires across blood and tumor or nodule tissue from malignant and benign thyroid patients.

Study results and limitations: TCR beta diversity was reportedly significantly higher in malignant thyroid tumors than benign nodules, in blood and tumor.

Patients underwent thyroid surgery, and none had received any treatment before it. Using MiXCR, TCRdb re-called clones from the PCR reads. The sample has about 20,000 clones, about a fifth seen once. The CDR3 runs 19 residues. Germline V gives CDR1 KGHDR, CDR2 SFDVKD. The genes are TRBV24-1 and TRBJ2-1; perhaps TRBD1 as D (9 bases). Material: blood. The clonotype originates from a female donor with papillary thyroid cancer or a benign thyroid nodule (not recorded which). Some clones in this sample may be carry-over from other donors' samples. The CDR3 DNA follows: TGTGCCACCAAACGCGGACAGGGGCGGCCTAAAGGACTAGCCCCTGAGCGGTTCTTC. It codes for CATKRGQGRPKGLAPERFF.